Following are 15 T cell receptor beta chains from one sample sequenced in a study of blood T cell repertoires in COVID-19. The assay was immunoSEQ multiplex PCR, and TCRdb's table has in-frame clones only and misses some. The table records some 190,000 clones, around four fifths of them present only once. The material sequenced was peripheral blood. The source of these receptors is a woman aged 65 to 85 with active or convalescent COVID-19.

The chain carries TRBV5-5 and TRBJ2-2; the D is unclear. This CDR3 region has 15 residues. The germline CDR1 and CDR2 sequences are SGHKS and YYEKEE (reference sequence). V was shortened by 3 bases and J by 0 bases, with 9 bases between the two germline ends. The CDR3 bases are TGTGCCAGCAGCTCAACAGTGTCGAACACCGGGGAGCTGTTTTTT. It translates to CASSSTVSNTGELFF.

This chain connects TRBV6-5 to TRBJ1-3; TRBD1 agrees at 8 bases. Trimming removed 11 bases from V and 4 bases from J; junction bases left unmatched: 4. The CDR3 loop spans 12 amino acids. Germline CDR1 MNHEY, CDR2 SVGAGI. The CDR3 sequence is CAGRTGGNTIYF. In nucleotides, the CDR3 is TGTGCCGGGAGGACAGGGGGAAACACCATATATTTT.

The V gene is TRBV11-2, the J gene TRBJ2-1; D may be TRBD2 (5 bases). The CDR3 runs to 13 residues. The germline V gene has CDR1 SGHAT and CDR2 FQNNGV. The V end was cut by 7 bases, the J end by 3 bases, with 10 bases between. CDR3: CASIPRGYNEQFF. The CDR3 nucleotides are TGTGCCAGCATCCCCCGGGGCTACAATGAGCAGTTCTTC.

In its sample, this clone was seen many times. This chain uses TRBV4-1 with TRBJ2-5; no clear D gene. Germline CDR1 MGHRA, CDR2 YSYEKL. CDR3 size: 14 residues. Trimming left V 2 bases short and J 4 bases short, with 11 bases between. The CDR3 bases are TGCGCCAGCAGCCAACAGGAAGTGGGAGAGACCCAGTACTTC. It encodes CASSQQEVGETQYF.

The chain combines TRBV19 with TRBJ2-1; 9 bases agree with TRBD2. This CDR3 contains 16 residues. V was pared by 4 bases and J by 2 bases, with 6 bases of the junction left unmatched. Germline V gene sequence: CDR1 LNHDA, CDR2 SQIVND (reference sequence). The CDR3 nucleotides are TGTGCCAGTAGTAGCGGGAGGGCCGGTCCCTACAATGAGCAGTTCTTC. Translation: CASSSGRAGPYNEQFF.

The V gene is TRBV11-1, the J gene TRBJ2-7; D unclear. Deletions cut 5 bases from V and 5 bases from J, with 13 bases between. Germline CDR1 and CDR2: SGHAT and FQDESV (reference sequence). The CDR3 has 13 residues. Here the CDR3 reads CASSHEMVNEQYF. CDR3 nucleotides: TGTGCCAGCAGCCACGAGATGGTGAACGAGCAGTACTTC.

This clone has a single count. The genes are TRBV29-1 and TRBJ2-1, with 8 bases lining up with TRBD2. The length of the CDR3 is 14 residues. CDR1 is SQVTM and CDR2 is ANQGSEA in the germline V gene. V shed 3 bases, J shed 3 bases, and the junction held 4 bases outside the gene matches. The DNA for the CDR3 is TGCAGCGTTGATATCGGGAGGGGCTACAATGAGCAGTTCTTC. Protein sequence: CSVDIGRGYNEQFF.

The chain has TRBV28 and TRBJ2-1; D is uncertain. V was cut by 5 bases and J by 4 bases, with 6 bases left in between. Per the germline V gene, CDR1 is MDHEN and CDR2 is SYDVKM. This CDR3 has 12 amino acids. The CDR3, as DNA: TGTGCCAGCAGTACCCTATACAATGAGCAGTTCTTC. This gives the protein CASSTLYNEQFF.

This clone was counted once. The V call is TRBV2, the J call TRBJ2-3; 11 bases agree with TRBD2. The CDR3 sequence is 18 residues long. With V trimmed by 0 bases and J by 4 bases, 9 bases remained unmatched. The germline CDR1 and CDR2 sequences are SNHLY and FYNNEI. The CDR3 sequence: CASSEAATSGTHSDTQYF. The CDR3 coding sequence is TGTGCCAGCAGTGAAGCGGCGACTAGCGGGACGCACTCAGATACGCAGTATTTT.

The rearrangement joins TRBV7-2 to TRBJ1-2; tentatively, D is TRBD1 (6 bases). Germline-derived CDR1 and CDR2 are SGHTA and FQGNSA. CDR3 length: 15 residues. V was trimmed by 7 bases and J by 6 bases, leaving 21 bases between them. The CDR3 protein is CASTVQTGRGNGYTF. The CDR3 region has the DNA TGTGCCAGCACCGTGCAAACGGGCAGGGGAAATGGCTACACCTTC.

The count of this clone is one. This sequence joins TRBV4-1 and TRBJ1-1; tentative D call: TRBD1 (5 bases). The CDR3 runs to 16 residues. V shed 1 base and J shed 11 bases, with 23 bases lying between them. Germline CDR1 reads MGHRA; CDR2 reads YSYEKL. CDR3 in amino acids: CASSQAPNRIRLEAFF. The CDR3 DNA is TGCGCCAGCAGCCAAGCCCCTAACAGGATCCGACTCGAGGCTTTCTTT.

V gene TRBV7-2 combines with J gene TRBJ2-1; 11 bases are a match to TRBD2. The germline CDR1 and CDR2 sequences are SGHTA and FQGNSA. J was trimmed by 8 bases and V by 2 bases; bases with no gene match: 5. The CDR3 is made up of 15 amino acids. CDR3 in amino acids: CASSLLAGGRYEQFF. The DNA for the CDR3 is TGTGCCAGCAGCTTATTAGCGGGAGGGCGTTATGAGCAGTTCTTC.

This clone appeared a single time. V usage is TRBV2 and J usage is TRBJ2-2, with TRBD2 matching over 10 bases. Trimming cost V 8 bases and J 3 bases; bases outside gene matches: 6. The CDR3 spans 15 residues. Looked up from germline, CDR1 is SNHLY and CDR2 is FYNNEI. The CDR3 DNA reads as TGTGCCAGCGCGGGGACTAGCGCGTACACCGGGGAGCTGTTTTTT. It yields the protein CASAGTSAYTGELFF.

The chain has TRBV6-6 and TRBJ2-2, with 8 bases identical to TRBD2. Looked up from germline, CDR1 is MNHNY and CDR2 is SVGAGI (reference sequence). After removal of 6 bases from V and 4 bases from J, the junction contained 4 bases not matched to a gene. The CDR3 contains 14 residues. CDR3 in amino acids: CASRATSATGELFF. The CDR3 DNA sequence: TGTGCCAGCAGGGCGACTAGCGCCACCGGGGAGCTGTTTTTT.

This rearrangement joins TRBV28 to TRBJ2-6; D is perhaps TRBD2 (7 bases). V lost 1 base and J lost 1, with 17 bases in between. CDR3 length: 19 amino acids. Looked up from germline, CDR1 is MDHEN and CDR2 is SYDVKM. As DNA, the CDR3 is TGTGCCAGCAGTTTATCTGCAGGGGAGGGCTTGTCTGGGGCCAACGTCCTGACTTTC. It encodes CASSLSAGEGLSGANVLTF.